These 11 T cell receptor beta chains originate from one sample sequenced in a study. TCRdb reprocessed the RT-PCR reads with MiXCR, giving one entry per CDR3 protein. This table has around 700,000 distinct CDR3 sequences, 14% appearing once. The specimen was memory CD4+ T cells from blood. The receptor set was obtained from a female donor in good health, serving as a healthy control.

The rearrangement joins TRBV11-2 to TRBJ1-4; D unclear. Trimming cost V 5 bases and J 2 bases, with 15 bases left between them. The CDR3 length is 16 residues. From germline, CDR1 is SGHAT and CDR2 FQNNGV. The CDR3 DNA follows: TGTGCCAGCAGCCGGAACTTAGGGTTCACTAATGAAAAACTGTTTTTT. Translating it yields CASSRNLGFTNEKLFF.

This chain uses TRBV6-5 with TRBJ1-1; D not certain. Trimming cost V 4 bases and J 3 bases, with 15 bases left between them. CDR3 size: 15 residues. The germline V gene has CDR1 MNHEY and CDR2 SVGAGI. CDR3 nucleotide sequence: TGTGCCAGCAGTTGGTCTTTGCAGAGGGACACTGAAGCTTTCTTT. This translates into CASSWSLQRDTEAFF.

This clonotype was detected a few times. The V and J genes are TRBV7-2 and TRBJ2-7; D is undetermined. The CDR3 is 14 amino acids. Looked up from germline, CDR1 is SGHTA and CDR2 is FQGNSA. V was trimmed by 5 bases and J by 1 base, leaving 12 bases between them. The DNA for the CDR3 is TGTGCCAGCAGCCCTCAGAGGTTATCCTACGAGCAGTACTTC. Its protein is CASSPQRLSYEQYF.

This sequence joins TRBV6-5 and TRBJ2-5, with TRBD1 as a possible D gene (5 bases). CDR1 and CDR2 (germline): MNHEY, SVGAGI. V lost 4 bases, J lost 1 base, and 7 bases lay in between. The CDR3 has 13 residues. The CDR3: CASSWTLQETQYF. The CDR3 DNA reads TGTGCCAGCAGTTGGACACTCCAAGAGACCCAGTACTTC.

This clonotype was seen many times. CDR3 DNA: TGCAGCGTTGGGGTGACAGGGGCGGGAAACACCATATATTTT. Protein sequence: CSVGVTGAGNTIYF. The gene calls are TRBV29-1 and TRBJ1-3, with 8 bases lining up with TRBD1. CDR3 length equals 14 residues. Germline V gives CDR1 SQVTM, CDR2 ANQGSEA. After removal of 4 bases from V and 4 bases from J, the junction contained 6 bases not matched to a gene.

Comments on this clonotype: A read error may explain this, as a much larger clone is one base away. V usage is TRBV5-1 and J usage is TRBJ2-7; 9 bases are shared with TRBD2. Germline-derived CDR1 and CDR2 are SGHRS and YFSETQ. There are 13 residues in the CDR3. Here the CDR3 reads CASRVAGVYERYF. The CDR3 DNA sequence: TGCGCCAGCAGAGTAGCGGGAGTATACGAGCGGTACTTC.

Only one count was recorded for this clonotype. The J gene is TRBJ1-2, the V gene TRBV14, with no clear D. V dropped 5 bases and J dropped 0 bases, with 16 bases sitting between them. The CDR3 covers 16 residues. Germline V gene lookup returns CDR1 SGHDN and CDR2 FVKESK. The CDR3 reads CASSGIGGGSNYGYTF. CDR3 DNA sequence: TGTGCCAGCAGCGGGATAGGCGGCGGGTCTAACTATGGCTACACCTTC.

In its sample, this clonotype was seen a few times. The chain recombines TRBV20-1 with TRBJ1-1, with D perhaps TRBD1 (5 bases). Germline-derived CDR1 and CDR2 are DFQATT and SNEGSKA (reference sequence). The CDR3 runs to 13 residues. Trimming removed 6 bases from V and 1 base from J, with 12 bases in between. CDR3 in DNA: TGCAGTGCCCCAACCACAGGGAACACTGAAGCTTTCTTT. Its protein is CSAPTTGNTEAFF.

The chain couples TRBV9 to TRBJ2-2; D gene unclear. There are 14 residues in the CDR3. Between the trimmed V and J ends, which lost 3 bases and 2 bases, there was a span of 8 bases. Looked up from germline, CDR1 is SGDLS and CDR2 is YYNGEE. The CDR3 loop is CASSATHNTGELFF. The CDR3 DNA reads TGTGCCAGCAGCGCGACCCATAACACCGGGGAGCTGTTTTTT.

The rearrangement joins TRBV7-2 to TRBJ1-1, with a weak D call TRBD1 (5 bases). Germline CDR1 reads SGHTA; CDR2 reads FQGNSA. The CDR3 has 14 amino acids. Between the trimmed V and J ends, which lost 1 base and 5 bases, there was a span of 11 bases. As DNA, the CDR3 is TGTGCCAGCAGCTTAGGGGGCAGGAGGACTGAAGCTTTCTTT. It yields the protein CASSLGGRRTEAFF.

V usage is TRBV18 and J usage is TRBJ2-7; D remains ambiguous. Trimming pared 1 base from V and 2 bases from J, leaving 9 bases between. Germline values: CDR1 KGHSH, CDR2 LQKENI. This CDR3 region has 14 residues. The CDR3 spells CASSPRLGTYEQYF. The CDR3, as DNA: TGTGCCAGCTCACCACGGTTGGGAACCTACGAGCAGTACTTC.